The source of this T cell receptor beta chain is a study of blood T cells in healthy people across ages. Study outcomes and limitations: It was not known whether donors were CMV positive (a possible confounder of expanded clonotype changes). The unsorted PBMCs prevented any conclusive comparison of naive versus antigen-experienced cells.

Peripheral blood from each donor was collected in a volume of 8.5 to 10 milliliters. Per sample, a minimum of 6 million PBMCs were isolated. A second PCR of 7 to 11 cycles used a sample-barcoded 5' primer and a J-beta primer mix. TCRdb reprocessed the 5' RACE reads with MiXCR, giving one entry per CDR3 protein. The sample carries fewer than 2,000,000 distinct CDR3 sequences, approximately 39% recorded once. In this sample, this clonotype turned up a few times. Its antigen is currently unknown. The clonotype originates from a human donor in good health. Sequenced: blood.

CDR3 DNA sequence: TGTGCCAGCAGTTTTCCGACAGGGGGCGTAGCAGATACGCAGTATTTT. Its translation: CASSFPTGGVADTQYF. The rearrangement uses TRBV12-3 or TRBV12-4 and TRBJ2-3, with TRBD1 matching over 10 bases. J was trimmed by 4 bases and V by 3 bases; bases with no gene match: 7. The CDR3 totals 16 residues.